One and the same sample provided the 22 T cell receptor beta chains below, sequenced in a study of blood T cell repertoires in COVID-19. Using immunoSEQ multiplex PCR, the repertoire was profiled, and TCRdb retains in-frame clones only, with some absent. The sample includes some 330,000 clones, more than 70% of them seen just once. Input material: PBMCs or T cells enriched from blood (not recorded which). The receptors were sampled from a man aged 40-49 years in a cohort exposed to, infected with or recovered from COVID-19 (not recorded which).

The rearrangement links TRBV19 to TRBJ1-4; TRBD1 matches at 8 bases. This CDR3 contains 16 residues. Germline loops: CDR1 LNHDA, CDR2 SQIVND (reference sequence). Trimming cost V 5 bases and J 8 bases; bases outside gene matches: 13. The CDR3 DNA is TGTGCCAGTAGTTTCGGACAGGGTCTTTTAGGAGAAAAACTGTTTTTT. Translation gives CASSFGQGLLGEKLFF.

CDR3 loop: CASSWSGIGETQYF. The CDR3 bases are TGCGCCAGCAGCTGGTCGGGTATTGGAGAGACCCAGTACTTC. The chain combines TRBV5-1 with TRBJ2-5; no clear D gene. Germline V gene data show CDR1 as SGHRS and CDR2 as YFSETQ. There are 14 residues in the CDR3. Trimming removed 3 bases at V and 4 bases at J, with 13 bases between.

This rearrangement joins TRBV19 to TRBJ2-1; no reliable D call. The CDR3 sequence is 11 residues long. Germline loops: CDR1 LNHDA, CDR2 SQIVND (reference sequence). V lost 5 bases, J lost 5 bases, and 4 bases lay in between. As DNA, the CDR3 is TGTGCCAGTAGTGGCAACAATGAGCAGTTCTTC. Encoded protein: CASSGNNEQFF.

As DNA, the CDR3 is TGTGCCAGCAGGCAAGACAGTAACACTGAAGCTTTCTTT. This translates into CASRQDSNTEAFF. The chain uses TRBV6-4 and TRBJ1-1; a weak D match, TRBD1 (5 bases). Germline V CDR1 and CDR2: MRHNA, SNTAGT. V shed 6 bases and J shed 2 bases, with 10 bases lying between them. The length of the CDR3 is 13 residues.

This chain's CDR3 is CASSIGVTSGRYNEQFF. The CDR3 nucleotides read TGTGCCAGTAGTATAGGGGTGACTAGCGGGAGATACAATGAGCAGTTCTTC. The chain carries TRBV19 and TRBJ2-1, with TRBD2 identical over 12 bases. J was trimmed by 4 bases and V by 1 base; bases with no gene match: 5. The CDR3 sequence is 17 residues long. The V gene's germline CDR1 is LNHDA and CDR2 SQIVND (reference sequence).

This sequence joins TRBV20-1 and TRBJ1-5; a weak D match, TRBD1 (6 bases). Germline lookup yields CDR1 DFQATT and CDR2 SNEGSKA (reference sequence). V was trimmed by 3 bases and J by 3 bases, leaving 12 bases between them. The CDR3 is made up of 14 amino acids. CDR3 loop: CSASWGRNNQPQHF. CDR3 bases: TGCAGTGCTAGTTGGGGGCGTAACAATCAGCCCCAGCATTTT.

CDR3 protein: CASRSREGSEQYF. The CDR3 bases are TGTGCCAGCAGGAGTAGGGAGGGATCCGAGCAGTACTTC. The rearrangement joins TRBV2 to TRBJ2-7, with 7 nucleotides matching TRBD2. The CDR3 totals 13 residues. After removal of 6 bases from V and 6 bases from J, the junction contained 8 bases not matched to a gene. Germline V CDR1 and CDR2: SNHLY, FYNNEI.

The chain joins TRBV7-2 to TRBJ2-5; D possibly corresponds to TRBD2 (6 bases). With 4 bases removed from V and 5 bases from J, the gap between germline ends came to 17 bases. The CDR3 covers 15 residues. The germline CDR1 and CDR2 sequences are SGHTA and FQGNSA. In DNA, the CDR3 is TGTGCCAGCAGCTGGGTCGGGACCGGAGGGGAGACCCAGTACTTC. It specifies CASSWVGTGGETQYF.

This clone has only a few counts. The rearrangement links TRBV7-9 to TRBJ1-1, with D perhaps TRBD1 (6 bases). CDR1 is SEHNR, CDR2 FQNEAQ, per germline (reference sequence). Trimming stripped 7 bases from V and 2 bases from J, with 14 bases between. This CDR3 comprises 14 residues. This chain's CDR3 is CASTNNRVNTEAFF. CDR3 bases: TGTGCCAGCACCAATAACAGGGTCAACACTGAAGCTTTCTTT. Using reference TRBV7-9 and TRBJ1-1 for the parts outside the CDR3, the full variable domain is DTGVSQNPRHKITKRGQNVTFRCDPISEHNRLYWYRQTLGQGPEFLTYFQNEAQLEKSRLLSDRFSAERPKGSFSTLEIQRTEQGDSAMYLCASTNNRVNTEAFFGQGTRLTVV.

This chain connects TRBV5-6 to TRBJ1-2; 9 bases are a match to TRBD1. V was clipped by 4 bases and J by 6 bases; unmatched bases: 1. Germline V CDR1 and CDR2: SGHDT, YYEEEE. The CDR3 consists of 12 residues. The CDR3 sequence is CASSGDRDGYTF. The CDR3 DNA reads TGTGCCAGCAGCGGGGACAGGGATGGCTACACCTTC.

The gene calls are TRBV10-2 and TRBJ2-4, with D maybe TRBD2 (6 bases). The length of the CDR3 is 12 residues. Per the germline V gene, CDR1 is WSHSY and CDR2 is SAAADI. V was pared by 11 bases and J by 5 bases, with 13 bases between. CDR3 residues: CAGGGAENIQYF. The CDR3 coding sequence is TGCGCCGGCGGAGGGGCCGAAAACATTCAGTACTTC.

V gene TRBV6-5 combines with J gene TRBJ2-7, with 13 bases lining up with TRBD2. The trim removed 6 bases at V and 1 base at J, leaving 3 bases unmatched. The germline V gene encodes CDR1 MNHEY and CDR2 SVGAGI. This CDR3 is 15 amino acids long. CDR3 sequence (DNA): TGTGCCAGCAGGGGGACTAGCGGGACTTCCTACGAGCAGTACTTC. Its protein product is CASRGTSGTSYEQYF.

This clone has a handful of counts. CDR3 DNA sequence: TGTGCCAGCAGCCAAGGGGGACAGTCTCGTACCTATGGCTACACCTTC. Its protein is CASSQGGQSRTYGYTF. This chain uses TRBV14 with TRBJ1-2; 7 bases line up with TRBD1. V lost 1 base to trimming and J lost 4 bases; unmatched junction nucleotides: 9. The CDR3 contains 16 residues. CDR1 SGHDN and CDR2 FVKESK come from the germline V gene.

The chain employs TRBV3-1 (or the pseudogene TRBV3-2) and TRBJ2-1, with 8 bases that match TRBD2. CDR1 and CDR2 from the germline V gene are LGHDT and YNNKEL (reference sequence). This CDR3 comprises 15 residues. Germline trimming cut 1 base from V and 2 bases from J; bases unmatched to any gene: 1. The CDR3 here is CASSQAGGPYNEQFF. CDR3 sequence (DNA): TGTGCCAGCAGCCAAGCGGGAGGGCCCTACAATGAGCAGTTCTTC.

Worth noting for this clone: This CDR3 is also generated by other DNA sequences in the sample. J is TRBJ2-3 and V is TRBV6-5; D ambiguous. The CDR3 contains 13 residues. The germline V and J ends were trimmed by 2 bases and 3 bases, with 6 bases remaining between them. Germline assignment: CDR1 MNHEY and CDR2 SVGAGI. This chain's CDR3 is CASSYPGTDTQYF. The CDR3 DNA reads TGTGCCAGCAGTTACCCAGGAACAGATACGCAGTATTTT.

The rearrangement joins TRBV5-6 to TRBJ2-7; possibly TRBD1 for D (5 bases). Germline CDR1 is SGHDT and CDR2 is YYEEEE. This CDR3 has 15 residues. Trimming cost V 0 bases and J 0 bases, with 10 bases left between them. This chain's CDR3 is CASSLEGLSSYEQYF. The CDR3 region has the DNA TGTGCCAGCAGCTTGGAGGGGCTGAGCTCCTACGAGCAGTACTTC.

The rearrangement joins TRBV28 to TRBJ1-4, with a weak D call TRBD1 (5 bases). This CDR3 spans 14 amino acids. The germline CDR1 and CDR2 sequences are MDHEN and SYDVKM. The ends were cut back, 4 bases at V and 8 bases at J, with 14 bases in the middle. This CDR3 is CASSSPGQSEKLFF. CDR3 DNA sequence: TGTGCCAGCAGTTCGCCCGGACAATCCGAAAAACTGTTTTTT.

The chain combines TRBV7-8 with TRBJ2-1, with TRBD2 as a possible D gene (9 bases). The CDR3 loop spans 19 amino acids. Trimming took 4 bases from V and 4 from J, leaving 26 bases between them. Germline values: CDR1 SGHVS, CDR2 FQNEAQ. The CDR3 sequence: CASSSIHSSGRTGYNEQFF. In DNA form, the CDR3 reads TGTGCCAGCAGCTCGATTCACTCGAGCGGGAGGACAGGGTACAATGAGCAGTTCTTC.

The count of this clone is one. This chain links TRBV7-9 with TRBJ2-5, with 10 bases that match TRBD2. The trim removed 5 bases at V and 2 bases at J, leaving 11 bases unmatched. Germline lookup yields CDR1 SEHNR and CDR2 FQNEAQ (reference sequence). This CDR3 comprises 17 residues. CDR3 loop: CASSRAGAGGIQETQYF. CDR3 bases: TGTGCCAGCAGCCGGGCTGGAGCGGGGGGGATTCAAGAGACCCAGTACTTC.

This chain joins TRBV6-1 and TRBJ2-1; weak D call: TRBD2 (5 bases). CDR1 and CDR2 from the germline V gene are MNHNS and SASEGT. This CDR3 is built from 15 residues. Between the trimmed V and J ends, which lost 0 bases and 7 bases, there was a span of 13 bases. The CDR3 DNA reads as TGTGCCAGCAGTGAAGCTCCCTACGGCGGGAATGAGCAGTTCTTC. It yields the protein CASSEAPYGGNEQFF.

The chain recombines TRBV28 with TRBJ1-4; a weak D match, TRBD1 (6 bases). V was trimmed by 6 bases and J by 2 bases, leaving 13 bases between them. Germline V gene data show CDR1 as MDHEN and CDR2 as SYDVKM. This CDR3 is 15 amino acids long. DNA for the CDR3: TGTGCCAGCAGCCCTAACAGGGCCACTAATGAAAAACTGTTTTTT. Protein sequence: CASSPNRATNEKLFF.

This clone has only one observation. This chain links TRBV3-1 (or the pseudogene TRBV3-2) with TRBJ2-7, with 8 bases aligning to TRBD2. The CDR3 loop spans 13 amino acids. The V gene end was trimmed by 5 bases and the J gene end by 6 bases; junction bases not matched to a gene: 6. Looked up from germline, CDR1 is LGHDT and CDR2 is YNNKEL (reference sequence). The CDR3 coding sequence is TGTGCCAGCAGCGGTCTAGCGGGCCTCGAGCAGTACTTC. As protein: CASSGLAGLEQYF.